This T cell receptor beta chain originates from a study of siplizumab effects on memory and regulatory T cells. Study findings and constraints: Some alloreactive sequences were traceable to unstimulated CD4+ memory cells, and siplizumab significantly reduced them.

Around 100,000 TCR templates per sample were sequenced. Generated by immunoSEQ multiplex PCR, the TCRdb table keeps only in-frame clones and is missing some. This table holds 95,000 to 130,000 clones, 94% found once. Comment on this clone: Its antigen is unknown.

The germline V gene has CDR1 SEHNR and CDR2 FQNEAQ (reference sequence). V dropped 5 bases and J dropped 1; count of bases not matched to a gene: 8. The CDR3 contains 16 residues. The chain carries TRBV7-9 and TRBJ1-3; 7 bases are a match to TRBD1. The sequence came from a human donor in good health. Material for sequencing was non-Treg CD4+ T cells sorted from blood. Written as DNA, the CDR3 is TGTGCCAGCAGCGGAAAGGGGGCATCGTCTGGAAACACCATATATTTT. This translates into CASSGKGASSGNTIYF.